This T cell receptor (beta chain) is from a study of T cell repertoires in cytomegalovirus infection. At the level of the study: Evidence of both CMV infection and a matching HLA type came from public TCR beta signatures. General study results and limits: Dominating the ex vivo response were HLA-C-restricted CMV-specific TCR beta clonotypes.

Each CDR3 protein is one row after TCRdb ran MiXCR on the reads. The data show almost 300,000 distinct CDR3 sequences, with roughly 9.3% seen just once and less than 3% held by the top ten. Comments on this clonotype: Its antigen is unknown.

Between the trimmed V and J ends, which lost 0 bases and 4 bases, there was a span of 13 bases. Germline V CDR1 and CDR2: LGHNA, YSLEER. There are 16 residues in the CDR3. Input material: PBMCs. This chain connects TRBV4-3 to TRBJ2-1; perhaps D is TRBD1 or TRBD2 (5 bases each). The sequence was collected from a human donor in good health (CMV status not recorded). Some clones in this sample may be carry-over from other donors' samples. Written as DNA, the CDR3 is TGCGCCAGCAGCCAAGATGGAGCGGACATTTACAATGAGCAGTTCTTC. Translated: CASSQDGADIYNEQFF.